The sequence of this T cell receptor (beta chain) was determined in a study of T-cell reconstitution after alpha-beta-depleted transplantation in children. The study's findings and limits: It was surviving recipient T cells and thymic progenitors that gave some patients high TCRbeta diversity at day 60. The main origin of T-cell counts and diversity one year after transplant was newly produced T cells. Expanded graft clones, several hundred of them, were reportedly the source of alpha-beta T cells about two months after transplant.

In the case of this clonotype: Its target is not known.

CDR3 length equals 17 residues. CDR1 and CDR2 (germline): SGDLS, YYNGEE. V was trimmed by 0 bases and J by 1 base, leaving 15 bases between them. Preparation of the TCRbeta library used unique molecular identifiers. TCRdb re-called the PCR reads with MiXCR, one entry per CDR3 protein. This table has nearly 350,000 distinct CDR3 sequences, 15% to 20% appearing once. V usage is TRBV9 and J usage is TRBJ2-3; D not resolved. Sample: PBMCs, mostly from graft donor cells, taken 360 days after TCRalphabeta/CD19-depleted stem cell transplant. This TCR was recovered from a male patient aged 2-15 years who had a stem cell transplant for acute lymphoblastic leukemia, so the T cells may come from the graft donor. The CDR3, as DNA: TGTGCCAGCAGCGTAGGCCCCCCCGCGGCGGGCACAGATACGCAGTATTTT. Protein: CASSVGPPAAGTDTQYF.